A single sample is the source of the 4 T cell receptor beta chains below, sequenced in a study of T cells in Graves' hyperthyroidism and ophthalmopathy. The CDR3 regions of TCR beta were amplified from RNA transcripts. HTBI primers were used for first-round RT-PCR of the TCR CDR3. Via MiXCR, TCRdb re-called the multiplex PCR reads, giving one row per CDR3 protein. The sample consists of fewer than 450,000 distinct CDR3 sequences, 15% to 20% of them appearing once. The specimen was blood. The source of these receptors is a man between 18 and 35 years old with Graves' ophthalmopathy.

To note about this clonotype: A single base separates this from a much larger clone, so it may be a read error. The genes are TRBV10-2 and TRBJ2-1; tentatively, D is TRBD2 (7 bases). Germline CDR1 is WSHSY and CDR2 is SAAADI. The CDR3 extends over 18 amino acids. The CDR3 sequence is CASSIYVGGRGAYNEQLF. As DNA, the CDR3 is TGCGCCAGTTCAATTTACGTGGGGGGGCGCGGGGCCTACAATGAGCAGCTCTTC.

This clonotype was found many times. The chain combines TRBV20-1 with TRBJ2-3; 15 nucleotides agree with TRBD2. The CDR3 is 16 residues long. The V segment lost 6 bases and the J segment 5 bases; nucleotides outside the gene matches: 9. From germline, CDR1 is DFQATT and CDR2 SNEGSKA (reference sequence). CDR3 in DNA: TGCAGTGCAAACGGACTAGCGGGGGGGCAGGAAGATACGCAGTATTTT. This sequence encodes CSANGLAGGQEDTQYF.

This clonotype was picked up many times. The chain employs TRBV2 and TRBJ1-2; 7 nucleotides align to TRBD1. This CDR3 comprises 14 residues. Germline V gives CDR1 SNHLY, CDR2 FYNNEI. The ends lost 4 bases at V and 0 bases at J; junction bases unmatched: 2. CDR3 sequence reads: CASSGGQSNYGYTF. DNA for the CDR3: TGTGCCAGCAGTGGGGGACAGTCTAACTATGGCTACACCTTC. Looking up the rest from reference TRBV2 and TRBJ1-2 gives the full variable domain: EPEVTQTPSHQVTQMGQEVILRCVPISNHLYFYWYRQILGQKVEFLVSFYNNEISEKSEIFDDQFSVERPDGSNFTLKIRSTKLEDSAMYFCASSGGQSNYGYTFGSGTRLTVV.

The V gene is TRBV7-6, the J gene TRBJ2-1; D possibly corresponds to TRBD2 (5 bases). Deletions cut 4 bases from V and 0 bases from J, with 16 bases between. This CDR3 region has 17 residues. Per the germline V gene, CDR1 is SGHVS and CDR2 is FNYEAQ. The CDR3 DNA sequence: TGTGCCAGCAGCTCCCCGGGGAAGGGAAGCTCCTACAATGAGCAGTTCTTC. Translating it yields CASSSPGKGSSYNEQFF.